This TCR beta chain was documented in a study of blood T cells in healthy people across ages. A J-beta primer mix and a sample-barcoded 5' primer were used in a second PCR of about 6 to 12 cycles. From the 5' RACE reads, TCRdb called clonotypes with MiXCR, one entry per CDR3 protein. The sample consists of about 540,000 distinct CDR3 sequences, around 24% of them appearing once. This clonotype was detected only a few times. Mismatch with germline at one junction end may stem from a read error. The same data also went into a second study, on T cells of mothers and their children.

This TCR came from a boy younger than 18 in good health. The specimen sequenced was blood.

The CDR3 coding sequence is TGCGCCAGCAGCCAAGATGGTAGCGGGGGCTACAGTGAGCAGTTCTTC. As protein: CASSQDGSGGYSEQFF. The chain carries TRBV4-3 and TRBJ2-5; 9 nucleotides align to TRBD2. The DNA end favors TRBJ2-1, so the J call may be wrong. CDR1 and CDR2 from the germline V gene are LGHNA and YSLEER. The CDR3 has 16 amino acids.